This note documents a single TCR beta chain sequence. The data were obtained in a study of T cell changes during pregnancy in multiple sclerosis. Per the germline V gene, CDR1 is SGHVS and CDR2 is FNYEAQ. The ends were cut back, 5 bases at V and 1 base at J, with 18 bases in the middle. This CDR3 region has 17 residues. Using immunoSEQ multiplex PCR, the repertoire was profiled, and TCRdb retains in-frame clones only, with some absent. The sample contains 45,000 to 50,000 clones, around 94% of which appear only once. J is TRBJ1-3 and V is TRBV7-6, with D possibly TRBD1 on 6 matching bases. The receptor was derived from a female donor in good health, enrolled as a control in a pregnancy study. Material: CD4+ T cells from peripheral blood mononuclear cells, obtained in the second trimester of pregnancy. The CDR3 protein is CASSEAGTPISGNTIYF. CDR3 nucleotide sequence: TGTGCCAGCAGCGAAGCCGGGACACCGATTTCTGGAAACACCATATATTTT.